The 9 T cell receptor beta chains below were found in one sample sequenced in a study of blood T cell repertoires in COVID-19. Profiling relied on immunoSEQ multiplex PCR, and the TCRdb table lists in-frame clones only, not all of them. The sample lists fewer than 200,000 clones, about 80% seen once, with approximately 6.9% in the top ten. The sequencing input was peripheral blood. These receptors all stem from a man aged 60 to 75 with acute or convalescent COVID-19.

This clone turned up a few times. The V and J genes are TRBV4-1 and TRBJ1-2, with 7 nucleotides matching TRBD1. CDR1 and CDR2 from the germline V gene are MGHRA and YSYEKL. Trimming took 2 bases from V and 2 from J; bases not matched to a gene: 5. The CDR3 is made up of 15 amino acids. Here the CDR3 reads CASSQSWTGNYGYTF. In DNA form, the CDR3 reads TGCGCCAGCAGCCAATCCTGGACAGGCAACTATGGCTACACCTTC.

The CDR3 DNA follows: TGTGCCAGCAGTTACTCTCCCCGGACAGGAGGGGGCTACACCTTC. Its protein is CASSYSPRTGGGYTF. The chain joins TRBV6-2 or TRBV6-3 to TRBJ1-2; 7 bases line up with TRBD1. The CDR3 contains 15 residues. The ends lost 0 bases at V and 8 bases at J; junction bases unmatched: 9. The germline CDR1 and CDR2 sequences are MNHEY and SVGEGT.

This chain connects TRBV19 to TRBJ1-1; no reliable D call. Trimming left V 1 base short and J 7 bases short, with 10 bases between. The CDR3 runs 13 residues. Germline CDR1 and CDR2: LNHDA and SQIVND (reference sequence). CDR3 in DNA: TGTGCCAGTAGTATAGGTTGGGAGATTGAAGCTTTCTTT. This gives the protein CASSIGWEIEAFF.

The V gene is TRBV19, the J gene TRBJ1-4; no clear D gene. The V gene's germline CDR1 is LNHDA and CDR2 SQIVND (reference sequence). The CDR3 consists of 15 residues. The V end was cut by 5 bases, the J end by 4 bases, with 14 bases between. This chain's CDR3 is CASSERTGVNEKLFF. The CDR3 nucleotides are TGTGCCAGTAGTGAGCGGACGGGCGTTAATGAAAAACTGTTTTTT.

A word on this clone: The same CDR3 is also encoded by other DNA sequences in this sample. V gene TRBV5-1 combines with J gene TRBJ2-5; 9 positions agree with TRBD1. CDR1 and CDR2 (germline): SGHRS, YFSETQ. The CDR3 is made up of 15 amino acids. The V gene end was trimmed by 3 bases and the J gene end by 0 bases; junction bases not matched to a gene: 3. CDR3 residues: CASSSGQGYQETQYF. Here the CDR3 DNA reads TGCGCCAGCAGCTCAGGACAGGGGTACCAAGAGACCCAGTACTTC.

The chain recombines TRBV6-6 with TRBJ2-2; TRBD1 might be the D (7 bases). This CDR3 contains 20 residues. V lost 6 bases and J lost 2, with 28 bases in between. Looked up from germline, CDR1 is MNHNY and CDR2 is SVGAGI (reference sequence). The DNA for the CDR3 is TGTGCCAGCAGCCCCCTAGCAGCGATGGGGGGACAGATAAACACCGGGGAGCTGTTTTTT. Translated, it gives CASSPLAAMGGQINTGELFF.

This chain connects TRBV2 to TRBJ1-5; TRBD1 matches 9 bases. The CDR3 is 17 residues long. Germline V CDR1 and CDR2: SNHLY, FYNNEI. V dropped 6 bases and J dropped 0; count of bases not matched to a gene: 9. The CDR3 bases are TGTGCCAGCAGCGGAGGACAGGGGTTACTTAGCAATCAGCCCCAGCATTTT. Translated: CASSGGQGLLSNQPQHF.

This clone has a handful of counts. The chain joins TRBV24-1 to TRBJ2-1, with 12 bases identical to TRBD2. This CDR3 spans 16 amino acids. V shed 5 bases and J 8 bases; nucleotides not matched to a gene: 9. Germline V gene lookup returns CDR1 KGHDR and CDR2 SFDVKD. The CDR3 sequence: CATSARLAGDGDEQFF. Written as DNA, the CDR3 is TGTGCCACCAGTGCCAGACTAGCGGGGGATGGGGATGAGCAGTTCTTC.

In its sample, this clone was seen once. The J gene is TRBJ2-7, the V gene TRBV3-1 (or the pseudogene TRBV3-2); 8 bases agree with TRBD2. The V and J ends lost 4 bases and 1 base, in that order; junction bases with no gene match: 3. CDR1 and CDR2 from the germline V gene are LGHDT and YNNKEL (reference sequence). This CDR3 contains 14 residues. The DNA of the CDR3 is TGTGCCAGCAGCCGGGGACTAGATTCCTACGAGCAGTACTTC. Translating it yields CASSRGLDSYEQYF.